This T cell receptor (beta chain) was retrieved from a study of blood T cell repertoires in COVID-19. Per the original methods: Estimates of nucleated cell counts were drawn from the amplification of reference gene primers. This table comes from immunoSEQ multiplex PCR, and its TCRdb copy is limited to in-frame clones, with some not included. The DNA was the basis for D and trimming; V, J and clone size are from that table. Among some 100,000 clones listed, 75% to 90% were seen once. The table lists this clone with a few counts. CDR1 LNHDA and CDR2 SQIVND come from the germline V gene (reference sequence). The CDR3 sequence is 12 residues long. Trimming shortened V by 2 bases and J by 5 bases, and 4 bases separated the two germline ends.

The chain carries TRBV19 and TRBJ1-5, with no clear D. The sequencing sample was made of peripheral blood. This TCR was recovered from a human donor in a cohort sampled during active COVID-19. The CDR3 loop is CASSIYDQPQHF. In nucleotides, the CDR3 is TGTGCCAGTAGTATATATGATCAGCCCCAGCATTTT. The full variable domain, completed using reference TRBV19 and TRBJ1-5, is DGGITQSPKYLFRKEGQNVTLSCEQNLNHDAMYWYRQDPGQGLRLIYYSQIVNDFQKGDIAEGYSVSREKKESFPLTVTSAQKNPTAFYLCASSIYDQPQHFGDGTRLSIL.